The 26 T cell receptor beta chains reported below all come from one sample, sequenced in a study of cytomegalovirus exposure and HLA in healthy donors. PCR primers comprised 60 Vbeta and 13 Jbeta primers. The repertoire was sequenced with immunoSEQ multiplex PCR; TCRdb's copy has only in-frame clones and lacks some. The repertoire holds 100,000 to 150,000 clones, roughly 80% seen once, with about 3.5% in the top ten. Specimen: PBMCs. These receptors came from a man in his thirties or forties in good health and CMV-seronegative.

The CDR3 DNA is TGTGCCAGCAGCGTAGGGGGCGGTCAGGGAAACACCATATATTTT. This sequence encodes CASSVGGGQGNTIYF. The gene calls are TRBV9 and TRBJ1-3; D may be TRBD1 (5 bases). Germline V gene data show CDR1 as SGDLS and CDR2 as YYNGEE. Deletions cut 0 bases from V and 4 bases from J, with 11 bases between. The CDR3 sequence is 15 residues long.

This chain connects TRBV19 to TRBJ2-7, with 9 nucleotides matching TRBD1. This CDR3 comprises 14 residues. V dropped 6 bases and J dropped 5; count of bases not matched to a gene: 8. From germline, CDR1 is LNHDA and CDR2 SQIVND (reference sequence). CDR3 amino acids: CASRDRGPLHEQYF. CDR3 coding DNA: TGTGCCAGTAGGGACAGGGGCCCGCTCCACGAGCAGTACTTC.

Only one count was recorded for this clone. The CDR3 DNA reads TGTGCCAGCATGTGGTCGGGATTATATGAGCAGTTCTTC. It translates to CASMWSGLYEQFF. This chain joins TRBV7-9 and TRBJ2-1; perhaps TRBD2 as D (5 bases). V dropped 7 bases and J dropped 8 bases, with 15 bases sitting between them. The CDR3 is 13 residues long. The germline CDR1 and CDR2 sequences are SEHNR and FQNEAQ (reference sequence).

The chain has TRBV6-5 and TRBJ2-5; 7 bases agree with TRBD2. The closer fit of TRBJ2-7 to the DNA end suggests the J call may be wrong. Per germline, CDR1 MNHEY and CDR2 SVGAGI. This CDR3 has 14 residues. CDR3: CASSYGAGAYEQYF. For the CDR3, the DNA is TGTGCCAGCAGTTACGGGGCGGGGGCCTACGAGCAGTACTTC.

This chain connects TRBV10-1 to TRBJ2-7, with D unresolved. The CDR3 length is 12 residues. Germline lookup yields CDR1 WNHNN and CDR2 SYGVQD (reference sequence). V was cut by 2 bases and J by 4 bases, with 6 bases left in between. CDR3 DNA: TGCGCCAGCAGTGAGAACTTTTACGAGCAGTACTTC. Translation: CASSENFYEQYF.

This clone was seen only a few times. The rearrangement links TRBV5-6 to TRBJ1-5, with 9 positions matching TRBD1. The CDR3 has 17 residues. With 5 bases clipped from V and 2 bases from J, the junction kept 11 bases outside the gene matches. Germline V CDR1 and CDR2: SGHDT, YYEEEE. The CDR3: CASSYRGQGLGNQPQHF. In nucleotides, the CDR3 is TGTGCCAGCAGTTACCGGGGACAGGGCTTGGGCAATCAGCCCCAGCATTTT.

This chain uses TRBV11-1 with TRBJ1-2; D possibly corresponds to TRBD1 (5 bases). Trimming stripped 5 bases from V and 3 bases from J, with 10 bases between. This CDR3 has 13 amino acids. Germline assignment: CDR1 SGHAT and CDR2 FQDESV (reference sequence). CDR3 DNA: TGTGCCAGCAGCGACGGGGGTTACTATGGCTACACCTTC. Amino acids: CASSDGGYYGYTF.

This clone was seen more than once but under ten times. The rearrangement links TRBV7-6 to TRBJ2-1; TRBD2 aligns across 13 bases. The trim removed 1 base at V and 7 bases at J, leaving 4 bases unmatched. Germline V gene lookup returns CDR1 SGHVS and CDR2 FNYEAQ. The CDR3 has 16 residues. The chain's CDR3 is CASSLGTSGGDNEQFF. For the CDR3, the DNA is TGTGCCAGCAGCTTAGGAACTAGCGGGGGGGATAATGAGCAGTTCTTC.

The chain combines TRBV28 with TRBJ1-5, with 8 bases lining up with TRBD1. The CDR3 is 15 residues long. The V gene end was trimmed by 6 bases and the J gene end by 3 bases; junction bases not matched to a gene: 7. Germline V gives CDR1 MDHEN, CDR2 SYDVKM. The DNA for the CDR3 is TGTGCCAGCAGCCGCGGGACAGGACACAATCAGCCCCAGCATTTT. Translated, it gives CASSRGTGHNQPQHF.

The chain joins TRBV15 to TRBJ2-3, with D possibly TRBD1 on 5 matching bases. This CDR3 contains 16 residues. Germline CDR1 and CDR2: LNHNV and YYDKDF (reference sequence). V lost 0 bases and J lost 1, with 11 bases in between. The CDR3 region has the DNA TGTGCCACCAGCAGAGAAAAGGGGTCCGGCACAGATACGCAGTATTTT. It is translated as CATSREKGSGTDTQYF.

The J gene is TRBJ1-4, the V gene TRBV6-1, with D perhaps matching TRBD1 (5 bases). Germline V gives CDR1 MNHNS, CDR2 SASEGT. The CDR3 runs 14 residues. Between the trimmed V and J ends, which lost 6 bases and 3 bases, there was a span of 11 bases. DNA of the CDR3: TGTGCCAGCAGAGTTACAGGATCTAATGAAAAACTGTTTTTT. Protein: CASRVTGSNEKLFF.

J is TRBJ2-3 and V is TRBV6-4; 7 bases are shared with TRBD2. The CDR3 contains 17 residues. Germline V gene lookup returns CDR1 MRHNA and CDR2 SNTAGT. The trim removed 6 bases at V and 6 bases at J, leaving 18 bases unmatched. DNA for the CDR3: TGTGCCAGCAGGCGGGGGTGGCGGGAATCCGATTGGGATACGCAGTATTTT. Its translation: CASRRGWRESDWDTQYF.

The CDR3 DNA reads as TGTGGGGCCCGGGAGGGCACCGGGGAGCTGTTTTTT. This translates into CGAREGTGELFF. The chain employs TRBV28 and TRBJ2-2, with 8 bases identical to TRBD2. The CDR3 totals 12 residues. Germline V lookup: CDR1 MDHEN, CDR2 SYDVKM.

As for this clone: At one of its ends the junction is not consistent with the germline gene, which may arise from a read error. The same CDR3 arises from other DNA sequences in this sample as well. CDR3 sequence reads: CASSGQGADQPQHF. In nucleotides, the CDR3 is TGTGCCAGCAGTGGACAGGGGGCTGATCAGCCTCAGCATTTT. The chain recombines TRBV2 with TRBJ1-5; the match to TRBD1 covers 10 bases. Germline CDR1 SNHLY, CDR2 FYNNEI. CDR3 size: 14 residues.

CDR3 in amino acids: CASSSQVARAYGYTF. The CDR3 nucleotides are TGTGCCAGCAGCTCCCAGGTGGCGAGGGCTTATGGCTACACCTTC. The chain employs TRBV7-9 and TRBJ1-2, with no clear D. The V end lost 4 bases, the J end lost 5 bases, and 17 bases lay between the germline ends. The CDR3 sequence is 15 residues long. The germline V gene has CDR1 SEHNR and CDR2 FQNEAQ (reference sequence).

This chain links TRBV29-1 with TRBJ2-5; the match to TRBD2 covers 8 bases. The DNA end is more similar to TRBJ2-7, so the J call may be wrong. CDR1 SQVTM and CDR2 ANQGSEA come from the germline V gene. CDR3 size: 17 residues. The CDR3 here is CSVEALAGGRATYEQYF. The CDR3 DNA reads TGCAGCGTTGAAGCGTTGGCGGGAGGAAGGGCTACCTACGAGCAGTACTTC.

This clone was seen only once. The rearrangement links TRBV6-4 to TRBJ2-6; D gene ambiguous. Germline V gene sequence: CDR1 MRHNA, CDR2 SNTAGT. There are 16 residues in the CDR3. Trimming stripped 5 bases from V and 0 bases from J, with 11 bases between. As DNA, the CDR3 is TGTGCCAGCAGTCTTGGAGATGGCTCTGGGGCCAACGTCCTGACTTTC. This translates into CASSLGDGSGANVLTF.

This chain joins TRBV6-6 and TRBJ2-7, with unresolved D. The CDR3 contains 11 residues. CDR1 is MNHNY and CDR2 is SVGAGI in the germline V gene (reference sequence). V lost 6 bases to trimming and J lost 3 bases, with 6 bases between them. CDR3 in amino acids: CASRGDYEQYF. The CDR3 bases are TGTGCCAGCAGAGGAGACTACGAGCAGTACTTC.

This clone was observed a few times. The CDR3 loop is CASSLGLAGYETQYF. Here the CDR3 DNA reads TGTGCCAGCAGCTTAGGTTTAGCGGGGTATGAGACCCAGTACTTC. V and J are TRBV7-9 and TRBJ2-5; 8 bases map to TRBD2. V dropped 1 base and J dropped 5; count of bases not matched to a gene: 6. Germline V gives CDR1 SEHNR, CDR2 FQNEAQ (reference sequence). The CDR3 has 15 residues.

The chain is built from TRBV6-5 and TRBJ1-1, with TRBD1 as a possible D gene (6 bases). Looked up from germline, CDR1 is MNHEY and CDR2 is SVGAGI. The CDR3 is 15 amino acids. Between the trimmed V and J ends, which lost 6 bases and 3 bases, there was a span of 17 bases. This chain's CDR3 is CASSFTEGVDTEAFF. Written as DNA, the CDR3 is TGTGCCAGCAGCTTCACCGAGGGGGTGGACACTGAAGCTTTCTTT.

CDR3 nucleotides: TGTGCCAGCAGCGTAGCTCCCGACTTGTACTCTGGAAACACCATATATTTT. It specifies CASSVAPDLYSGNTIYF. The chain is built from TRBV9 and TRBJ1-3; D not resolved. The CDR3 is 17 residues long. Germline V CDR1 and CDR2: SGDLS, YYNGEE. With 0 bases removed from V and 0 bases from J, the gap between germline ends came to 13 bases.

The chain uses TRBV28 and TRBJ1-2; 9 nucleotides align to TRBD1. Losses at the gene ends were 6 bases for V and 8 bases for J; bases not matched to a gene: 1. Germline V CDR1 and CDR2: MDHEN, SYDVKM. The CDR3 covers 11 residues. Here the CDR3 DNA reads TGTGCCAGCAGCGGACAGGGGGGCTACACCTTC. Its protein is CASSGQGGYTF.

The CDR3 DNA follows: TGTGCCAGCAGCCAAGATCCCGGGTATTCCCAAGAGACCCAGTACTTC. Its translation: CASSQDPGYSQETQYF. This chain links TRBV4-2 with TRBJ2-5; no reliable D call. The CDR3 totals 16 residues. V lost 0 bases to trimming and J lost 1 base, with 12 bases between them. CDR1 LGHNA and CDR2 YNFKEQ come from the germline V gene.

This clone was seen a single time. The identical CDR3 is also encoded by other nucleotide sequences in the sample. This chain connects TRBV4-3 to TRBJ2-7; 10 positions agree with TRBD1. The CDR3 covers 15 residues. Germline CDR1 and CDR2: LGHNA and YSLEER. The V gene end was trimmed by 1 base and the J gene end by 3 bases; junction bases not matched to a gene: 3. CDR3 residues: CASSQVWTGGYEQYF. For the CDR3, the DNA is TGCGCCAGCAGCCAAGTTTGGACAGGGGGCTACGAGCAGTACTTC.

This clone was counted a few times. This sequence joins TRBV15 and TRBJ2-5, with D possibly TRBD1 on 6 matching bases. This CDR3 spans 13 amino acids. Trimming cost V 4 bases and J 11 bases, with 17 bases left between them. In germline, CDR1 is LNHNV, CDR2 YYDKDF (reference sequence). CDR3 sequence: CATSIQTGAHQYF. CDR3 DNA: TGTGCCACCAGCATTCAGACAGGCGCCCATCAGTACTTC.

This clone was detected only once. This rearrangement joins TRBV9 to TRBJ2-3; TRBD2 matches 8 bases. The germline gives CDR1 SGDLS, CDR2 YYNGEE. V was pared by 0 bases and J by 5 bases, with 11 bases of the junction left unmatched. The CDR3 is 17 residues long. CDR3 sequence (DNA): TGTGCCAGCAGCGTAGACTCCCCAGCGGGAGTATTAGATACGCAGTATTTT. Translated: CASSVDSPAGVLDTQYF.